Shown below are 3 T cell receptor beta chains from a single sample sequenced in a study of vaccination and CD4 T cells after COVID-19. Stated treatment: roughly 11-day PBMC culture with coronavirus spike peptide pools or control peptides (ViraFEST assay). These CD4+ T cells came from an unexposed donor, sampled before the COVID-19 pandemic (2011-2018). The Oncomine TCR Beta short-read assay was what sequenced the DNA obtained from cultured CD4+ T cells. Genomic DNA was isolated from CD4+ T cells that had been cultured. One entry per CDR3 protein, called by TCRdb with MiXCR from the PCR reads. This table holds about 10,000 distinct CDR3 sequences, about 35% found once. These TCRs are of unknown antigen specificity. Sequenced material: CD4+ T cells from blood, cultured in vitro. The source is a human donor in good health.

V and J are TRBV7-8 and TRBJ1-1; no firm D call. The CDR3 consists of 14 residues. The germline CDR1 and CDR2 sequences are SGHVS and FQNEAQ. Trimming cost V 1 base and J 4 bases, with 10 bases left between them. This CDR3 reads CASSLEVEGTEAFF. The CDR3 nucleotides read TGTGCCAGCAGCTTAGAGGTCGAGGGCACTGAAGCTTTCTTT.

Notes on this clonotype: The junction and the germline gene differ at one end; a read error may be behind it. The chain uses TRBV29-1 and TRBJ2-7; TRBD1 matches 7 bases. Germline lookup yields CDR1 SQVTM and CDR2 ANQGSEA. The CDR3 consists of 13 residues. For the CDR3, the DNA is TGCAGCGTGACCCGGACAGGTTCCTCCGAGCAGTACTTC. It translates to CSVTRTGSSEQYF.

This clonotype occurred a few times. The CDR3 DNA reads TGTGCCAGCAGCTTCACCTCTAGCGGGAGAGGTCCAGATACGCAGTATTTT. It yields the protein CASSFTSSGRGPDTQYF. The V gene is TRBV11-2, the J gene TRBJ2-3, with TRBD2 identical over 10 bases. The CDR3 runs to 17 residues. In germline, CDR1 is SGHAT, CDR2 FQNNGV. J gave up 4 bases and V 3 bases, and 10 bases lay outside the gene matches.